A single count supports the clone carrying this TCR beta chain. The antigen is undetermined. Mismatch with germline at one junction end may stem from a read error. CDR3 length equals 14 residues. Germline V gene data show CDR1 as DFQATT and CDR2 as SNEGSKA (reference sequence). TCRbeta libraries were built with three rounds of nested PCR, modified from ARM-PCR. MiXCR, applied by TCRdb to the multiplex PCR reads, yields one record per CDR3 protein. The table lists about 200,000 distinct CDR3 sequences, about 71% of them singletons. This sample's RNA came from whole unsorted tissue. This record comes from a study of tumor and adjacent non-tumor tissue in lung cancer. Study overall: There were 12 adenocarcinoma, a couple of squamous cell carcinoma and 1 small cell lung cancer cases. The study's findings and limits: Tumor repertoires had a smaller top 100 clone share than normal lung.

This TCR derives from a man between 60 and 70 years old with non-small cell lung cancer. Sequencing used lung tumor tissue. The gene calls are TRBV20-1 and TRBJ2-3, with TRBD1 matching 9 bases. The CDR3 sequence is CIAKGQGGTDTQYF. DNA for the CDR3: TGCATTGCTAAGGGACAGGGTGGCACAGATACGCAGTATTTT.